The TCR beta chain under discussion was sequenced for a study of Graves' ophthalmopathy and Graves' hyperthyroidism listed by TCRdb under 2018. Concerning the study at large: Hyperthyroidism was defined as stable when no progression to ophthalmopathy occurred within 18 months of follow-up. TCR beta repertoire signatures were used to distinguish Graves' ophthalmopathy from Graves' hyperthyroidism and to predict progression to ophthalmopathy. In total, approximately 130 blood samples were TCR-sequenced: around 42 ophthalmopathy, around 75 hyperthyroidism and approximately 17 hyperthyroidism-to-ophthalmopathy patients. To explore V-J signatures that separate ophthalmopathy from hyperthyroidism, a discovery set of around 97 patients was enrolled, consisting of about 45 with ophthalmopathy and roughly 57 with stable hyperthyroidism. For independent validation, a separate cohort was made up of 18 to 20 hyperthyroidism patients plus 17 patients who later progressed from hyperthyroidism to ophthalmopathy. T-cell repertoires of thyroid tissue and blood were compared in more than five hyperthyroidism patients. Following sample collection, hyperthyroidism patients were given methimazole at a starting dose of 30 mg daily, and ophthalmopathy patients were given high-dose intravenous methylprednisolone. Points the paper makes about the study in general: No statistical method was used to set the sample size in advance, and the investigators knew which group each participant was assigned to. Most expanded thyroid clonotypes with a frequency above 0.001 also appeared in blood, which suggests that blood repertoires may reflect the immune response in the thyroid. In validation, the model predicted ophthalmopathy progression with about 70% sensitivity and approximately 75% specificity; about a dozen predicted patients were CT-confirmed with GO in a median of approximately 6.5 months. Ophthalmopathy was separated from stable hyperthyroidism by the 13-signature model with more than 85% sensitivity and less than 82% specificity in cross-validation and with 80%/75% in the test set.

Comment on this clonotype: No antigen is known for it. Base qualities are not at hand, and no much larger clone is one base apart.

Patients with hyperthyroidism were aged 18 to 65 years, had been newly diagnosed, and had a disease duration of less than 2 months. Anyone with other autoimmune diseases, uncontrolled infections, pregnancy or lactation was excluded from the study. Clinical symptoms, serum thyroxine, TRAb, thyroid ultrasound and orbital computed tomography formed the basis of the diagnosis. Total RNA was extracted with Trizol reagent and quality-checked on an Agilent 2100 Bioanalyzer. For repertoire sequencing, the TCR beta CDR3 regions were amplified from RNA transcripts. A first-round RT-PCR used HTBI primers with the Qiagen OneStep RT-PCR kit, followed by a second-round multiplex PCR, size selection and purification. Sequencing of the libraries was carried out on an Illumina HiSeq2000 in paired-end mode with 100 bp reads. As for the authors' bioinformatics: SOAPnuke was used to process the reads, throwing out any read that had adapters, had uncalled bases, had a mean Phred below 15, or lacked an exact constant-primer or identifier match. High-quality paired reads were merged with COPE v1.2.5. Unique nucleotide sequences were defined as clonotypes and aligned to IMGT TRB V, D and J references using MiTCR v1.1. Only V-J combinations with frequency above 0.0001 were analysed, covering about 99% of repertoires. A TCR clonal expansion and chaos score per V-J combination was defined as the ratio of F50 clonal expansion to chaos observed in the TCRdist matrix. Features were reduced by Welch's t-statistics and random forest to around 14 V-J combinations, which fed a naive Bayes classifier. The Morisita-Horn index was used to measure how similar the thyroid and blood repertoires were. Using fastp at Q25 and MiXCR, TCRdb reprocessed the public reads and kept productive beta chains. One record per CDR3 amino acid sequence lists the most common genes and DNA. These V and J calls are TCRdb output, not the study's own analysis. The sample table holds about 1.2 million distinct CDR3 sequences, of which about two fifths were seen once. The ten top clones hold more than 9.5% of the sample.

At the junction V is shortened by 6 bases and J by 14 bases, with 26 bases in between. The CDR3 holds 15 amino acids from the cysteine to the phenylalanine. Of the read, only the CDR3 DNA is kept; its 45 bases are in frame from base 1. For CDR1 and CDR2, the germline V gene lists SNHLY and FYNNEI. The sequence links TRBV2 to TRBJ1-5; a weak D assignment points to TRBD1 (6 bases agree). This clonotype was obtained from an adult man with Graves' hyperthyroidism. The sequenced sample consisted of peripheral blood or thyroid tissue (not recorded which). The nucleotide sequence is given as TGTGCCAGCAGCGGTAACCGGGACAACGGGGACTCCGAGCATTTT. Translated, this gives CASSGNRDNGDSEHF.